The rows below give T cell receptor beta chains drawn from one sample of a study of regulatory T cells in long-lasting Graves disease. In TCRdb, the multiplex PCR reads were re-called with MiXCR into one record per CDR3 protein. The sample includes hundreds of thousands of distinct CDR3 sequences, 15% to 20% of them seen just once. These data were likewise used in another study, on T cells in Graves' hyperthyroidism and ophthalmopathy.

This sample comprised peripheral blood mononuclear cells (PBMCs), obtained at new diagnosis, from a patient treated with antithyroid drugs. The receptors were gathered from a man between 35 and 55 years old with Graves disease. Each CDR3 is given with its conserved first and last residue.

j_call | v_call | cdr3_aa
TRBJ1-2 | TRBV28 | CASVRGPNYGYTF
TRBJ2-7 | TRBV20-1 | CSASTGGSYEQYF
TRBJ2-7 | TRBV6-1 | CAWAPLDYEQYF
TRBJ2-2 | TRBV20-1 | CSASRGGNTGELFF
TRBJ1-2 | TRBV11-2 | CASSLDVGNHYGYTF
TRBJ1-6 | TRBV20-1 | CSARGQSGNSPLHF
TRBJ1-1 | TRBV20-1 | CSARNFQAPNTEAFF
TRBJ2-6 | TRBV5-1 | CASSPGGAGANVLTF
TRBJ2-2 | TRBV5-5 | CASDRRITGTNTGELFF
TRBJ1-6 | TRBV20-1 | CSARAGSYNSPLHF
TRBJ2-7 | TRBV7-2 | CASSPARREQYF
TRBJ2-7 | TRBV5-1 | CASSLQTGVEQYF
TRBJ2-7 | TRBV5-1 | CASSSPQRGGYEQYF
TRBJ2-7 | TRBV3-1 | CASSQDRRYEQYF
TRBJ2-2 | TRBV4-1 | CASSLYPLNTGELFF
TRBJ2-4 | TRBV20-1 | CTCSDLGRDDIQYF
TRBJ2-3 | TRBV24-1 | CATSDTPREGPQYF
TRBJ2-7 | TRBV20-1 | CSARDPTGLEQYF
TRBJ1-1 | TRBV6-2/TRBV6-3 | CASSYSSSGNTEAFF
TRBJ1-1 | TRBV20-1 | CSAPGTGMSTEAFF
TRBJ2-5 | TRBV28 | CASSFPPVQETQYF
TRBJ2-7 | TRBV10-3 | CAISRLAGDNEQYF
TRBJ1-4 | TRBV20-1 | CSASGTANEKLFF
TRBJ2-1 | TRBV18 | CASSPPGGQGNEQFF
TRBJ1-2 | TRBV6-2/TRBV6-3 | CASSYGTGRWDGYTF
TRBJ1-3 | TRBV11-2 | CASSVIGFAGNTIYF
TRBJ1-6 | TRBV5-1 | CARSGTGVDNSPLHF
TRBJ2-2 | TRBV5-1 | CASSLGSGGLQNTAGELFF
TRBJ2-7 | TRBV6-5 | CASSFRETYEQYF
TRBJ2-3 | TRBV7-3 | CASSSSGGYTDTQYF
TRBJ1-2 | TRBV30 | CAWSGRGDGYTF
TRBJ1-1 | TRBV2 | CASSEIGGAGYDTEAFF
TRBJ1-1 | TRBV10-2 | CASGDQGQVNTEAFF
TRBJ2-5 | TRBV6-5 | CASSYPGQGVETQYF
TRBJ2-1 | TRBV20-1 | CSAQDRSYNEQFF
TRBJ1-1 | TRBV19 | CASSNINTEAFF
NA | TRBV12-3/TRBV12-4 | CASSPTGLARETQYF
TRBJ2-7 | TRBV30 | CAWMTAYEQYF
TRBJ2-1 | TRBV12-5 | CASGFQTSGASGNEQFF
TRBJ2-1 | TRBV11-3 | CASSLGARDPSGQFF
TRBJ1-2 | TRBV28 | CASGGKGTDYNYGYTF